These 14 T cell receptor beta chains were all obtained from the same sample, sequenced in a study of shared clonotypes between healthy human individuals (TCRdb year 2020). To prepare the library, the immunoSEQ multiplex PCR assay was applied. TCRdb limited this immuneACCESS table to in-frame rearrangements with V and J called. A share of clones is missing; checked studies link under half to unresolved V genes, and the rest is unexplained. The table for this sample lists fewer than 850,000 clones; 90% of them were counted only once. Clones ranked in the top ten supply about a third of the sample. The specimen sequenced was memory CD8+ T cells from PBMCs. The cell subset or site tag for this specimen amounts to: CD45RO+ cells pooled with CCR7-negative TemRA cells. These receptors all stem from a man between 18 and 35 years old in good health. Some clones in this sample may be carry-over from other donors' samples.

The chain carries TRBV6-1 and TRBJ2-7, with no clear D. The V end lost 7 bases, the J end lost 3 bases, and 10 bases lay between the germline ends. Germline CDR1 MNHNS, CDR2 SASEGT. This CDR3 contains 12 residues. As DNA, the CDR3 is TGTGCCAGCAAAGACACCTACTACGAGCAGTACTTC. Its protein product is CASKDTYYEQYF.

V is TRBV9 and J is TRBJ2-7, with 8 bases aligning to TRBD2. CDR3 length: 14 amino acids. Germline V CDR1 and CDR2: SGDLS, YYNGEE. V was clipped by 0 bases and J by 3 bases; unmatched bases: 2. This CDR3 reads CASSVGGGYYEQYF. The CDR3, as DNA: TGTGCCAGCAGCGTAGGCGGGGGGTACTACGAGCAGTACTTC. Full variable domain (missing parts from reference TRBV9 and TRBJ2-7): DSGVTQTPKHLITATGQRVTLRCSPRSGDLSVYWYQQSLDQGLQFLIQYYNGEERAKGNILERFSAQQFPDLHSELNLSSLELGDSALYFCASSVGGGYYEQYFGPGTRLTVT.

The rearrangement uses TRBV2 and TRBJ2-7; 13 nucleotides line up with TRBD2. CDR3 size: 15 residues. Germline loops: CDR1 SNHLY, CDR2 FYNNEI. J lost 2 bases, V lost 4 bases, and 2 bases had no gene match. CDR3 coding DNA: TGTGCCAGCAGTGGGACTAGCGGGAGCCCCTACGAGCAGTACTTC. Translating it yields CASSGTSGSPYEQYF.

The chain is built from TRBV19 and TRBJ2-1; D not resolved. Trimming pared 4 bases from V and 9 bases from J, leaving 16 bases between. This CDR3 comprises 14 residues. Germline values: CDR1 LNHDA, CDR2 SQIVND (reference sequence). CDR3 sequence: CASSNRVKAGEQFF. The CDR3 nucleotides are TGTGCCAGTAGTAACCGCGTCAAAGCTGGTGAGCAGTTCTTC.

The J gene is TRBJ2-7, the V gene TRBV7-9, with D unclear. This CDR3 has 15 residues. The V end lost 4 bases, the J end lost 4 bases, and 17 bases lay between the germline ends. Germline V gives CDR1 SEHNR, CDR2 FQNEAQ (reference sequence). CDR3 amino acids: CASSSTSGAWYEQYF. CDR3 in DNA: TGTGCCAGCAGCTCGACGTCGGGCGCGTGGTACGAGCAGTACTTC.

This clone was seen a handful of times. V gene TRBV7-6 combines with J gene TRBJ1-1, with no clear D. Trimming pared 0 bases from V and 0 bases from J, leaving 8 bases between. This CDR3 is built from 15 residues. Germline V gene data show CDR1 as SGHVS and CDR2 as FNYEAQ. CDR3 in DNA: TGTGCCAGCAGCTTAGCCCCGAAGCTGAACACTGAAGCTTTCTTT. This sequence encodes CASSLAPKLNTEAFF.

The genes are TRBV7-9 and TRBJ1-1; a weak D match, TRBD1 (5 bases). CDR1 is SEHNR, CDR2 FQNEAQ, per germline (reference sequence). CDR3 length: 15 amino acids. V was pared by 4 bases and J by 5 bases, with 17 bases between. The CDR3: CASSSAGTRGTEAFF. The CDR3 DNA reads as TGTGCCAGCAGCTCCGCCGGGACGCGAGGGACTGAAGCTTTCTTT.

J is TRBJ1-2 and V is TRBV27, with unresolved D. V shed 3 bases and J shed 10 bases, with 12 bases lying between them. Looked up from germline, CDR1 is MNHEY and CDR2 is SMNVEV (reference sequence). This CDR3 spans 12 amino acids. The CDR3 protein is CASSLPGWDYTF. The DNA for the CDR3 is TGTGCCAGCAGTTTGCCGGGATGGGACTACACCTTC.

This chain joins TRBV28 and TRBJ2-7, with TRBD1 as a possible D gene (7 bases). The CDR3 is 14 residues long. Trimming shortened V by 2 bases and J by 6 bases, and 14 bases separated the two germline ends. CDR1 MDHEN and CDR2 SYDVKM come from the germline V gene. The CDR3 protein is CASSLQGGPGEQYF. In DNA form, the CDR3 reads TGTGCCAGCAGTTTACAGGGGGGCCCCGGCGAGCAGTACTTC.

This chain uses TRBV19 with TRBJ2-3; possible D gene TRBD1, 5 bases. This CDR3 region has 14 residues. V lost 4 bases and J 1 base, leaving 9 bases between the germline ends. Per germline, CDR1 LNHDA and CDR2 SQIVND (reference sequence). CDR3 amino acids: CASSTGACTDTQYF. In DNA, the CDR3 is TGTGCCAGTAGTACTGGGGCCTGCACAGATACGCAGTATTTT.

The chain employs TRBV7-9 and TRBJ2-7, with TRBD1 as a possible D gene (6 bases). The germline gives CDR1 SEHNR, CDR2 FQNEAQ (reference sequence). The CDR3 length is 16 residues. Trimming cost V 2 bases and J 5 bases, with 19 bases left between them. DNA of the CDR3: TGTGCCAGCAGCTTAACAGGGATTGGGGTCGCTAACGAGCAGTACTTC. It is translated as CASSLTGIGVANEQYF.

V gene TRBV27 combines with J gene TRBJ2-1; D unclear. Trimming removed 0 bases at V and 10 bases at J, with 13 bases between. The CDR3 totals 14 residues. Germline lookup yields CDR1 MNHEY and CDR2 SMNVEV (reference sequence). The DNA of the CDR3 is TGTGCCAGCAGTTTATCAGGGTCGGTTTGGGAGCAGTTCTTC. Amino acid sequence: CASSLSGSVWEQFF.

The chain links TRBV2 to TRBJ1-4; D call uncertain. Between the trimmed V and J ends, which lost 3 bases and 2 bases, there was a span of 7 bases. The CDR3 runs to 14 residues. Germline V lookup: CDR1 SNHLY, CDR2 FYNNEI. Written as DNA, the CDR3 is TGTGCCAGCAGTGATCCGGGCACTAATGAAAAACTGTTTTTT. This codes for CASSDPGTNEKLFF.

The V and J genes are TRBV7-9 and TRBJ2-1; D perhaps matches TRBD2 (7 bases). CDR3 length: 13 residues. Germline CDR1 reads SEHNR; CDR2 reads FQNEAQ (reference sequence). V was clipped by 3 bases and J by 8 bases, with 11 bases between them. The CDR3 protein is CASSLRGRDEQFF. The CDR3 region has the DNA TGTGCCAGCAGCTTGCGGGGGCGAGATGAGCAGTTCTTC.